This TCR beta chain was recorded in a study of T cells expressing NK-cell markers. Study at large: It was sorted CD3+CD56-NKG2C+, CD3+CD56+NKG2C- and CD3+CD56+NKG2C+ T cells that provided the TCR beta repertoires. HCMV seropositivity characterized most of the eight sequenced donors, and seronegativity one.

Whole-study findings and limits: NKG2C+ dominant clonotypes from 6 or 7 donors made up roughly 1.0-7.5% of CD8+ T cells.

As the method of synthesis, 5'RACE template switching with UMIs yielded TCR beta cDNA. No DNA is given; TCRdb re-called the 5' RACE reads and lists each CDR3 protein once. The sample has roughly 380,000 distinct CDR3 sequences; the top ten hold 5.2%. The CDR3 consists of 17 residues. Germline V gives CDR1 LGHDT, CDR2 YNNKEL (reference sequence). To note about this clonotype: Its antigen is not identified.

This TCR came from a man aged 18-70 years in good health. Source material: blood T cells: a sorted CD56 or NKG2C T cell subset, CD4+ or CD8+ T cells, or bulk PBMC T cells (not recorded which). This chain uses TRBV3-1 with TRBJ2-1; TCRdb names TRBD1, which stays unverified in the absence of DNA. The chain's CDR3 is CASSQSHQGAFSNEQFF.